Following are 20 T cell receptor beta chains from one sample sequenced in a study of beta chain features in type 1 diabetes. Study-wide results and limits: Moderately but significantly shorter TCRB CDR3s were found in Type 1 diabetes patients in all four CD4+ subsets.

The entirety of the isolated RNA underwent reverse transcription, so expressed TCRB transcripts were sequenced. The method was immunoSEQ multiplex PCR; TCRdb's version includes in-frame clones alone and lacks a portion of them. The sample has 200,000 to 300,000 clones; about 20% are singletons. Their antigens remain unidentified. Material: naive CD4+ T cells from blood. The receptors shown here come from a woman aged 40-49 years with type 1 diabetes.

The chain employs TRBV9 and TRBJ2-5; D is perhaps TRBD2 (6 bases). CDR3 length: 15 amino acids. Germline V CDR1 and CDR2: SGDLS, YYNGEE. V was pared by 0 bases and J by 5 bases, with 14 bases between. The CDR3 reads CASSVDPGRSETQYF. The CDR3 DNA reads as TGTGCCAGCAGCGTAGATCCGGGGAGGAGTGAGACCCAGTACTTC.

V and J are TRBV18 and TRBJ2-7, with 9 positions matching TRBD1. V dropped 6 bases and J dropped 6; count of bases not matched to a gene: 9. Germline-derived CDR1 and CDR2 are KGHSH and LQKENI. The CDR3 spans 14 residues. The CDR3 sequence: CASSGQGFLPEQYF. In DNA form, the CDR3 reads TGTGCCAGCTCCGGACAGGGGTTCCTTCCCGAGCAGTACTTC.

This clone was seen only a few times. The CDR3 region is CASQAAGPYEQYF. Written as DNA, the CDR3 is TGTGCCAGCCAGGCAGCTGGGCCCTACGAGCAGTACTTC. The gene calls are TRBV5-6 and TRBJ2-7; D gene unclear. Germline CDR1 is SGHDT and CDR2 is YYEEEE. The CDR3 has 13 amino acids. Trimming stripped 7 bases from V and 2 bases from J, with 13 bases between.

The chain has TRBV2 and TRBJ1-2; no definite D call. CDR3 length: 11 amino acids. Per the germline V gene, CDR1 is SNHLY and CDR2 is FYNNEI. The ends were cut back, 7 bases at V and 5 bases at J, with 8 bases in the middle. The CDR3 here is CASKEDYGYTF. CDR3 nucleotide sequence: TGTGCCAGCAAGGAGGATTATGGCTACACCTTC.

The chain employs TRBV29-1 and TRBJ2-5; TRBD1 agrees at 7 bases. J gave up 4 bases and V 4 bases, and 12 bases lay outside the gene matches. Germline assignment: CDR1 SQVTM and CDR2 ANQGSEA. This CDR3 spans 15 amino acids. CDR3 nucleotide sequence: TGCAGCGTTGCCTTGGGTGACAGGGTGAGAGAGACCCAGTACTTC. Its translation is CSVALGDRVRETQYF.

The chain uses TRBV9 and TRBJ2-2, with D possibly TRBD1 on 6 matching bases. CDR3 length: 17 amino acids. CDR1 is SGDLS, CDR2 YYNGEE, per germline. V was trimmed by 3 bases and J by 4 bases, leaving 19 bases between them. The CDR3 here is CASSADPRTDFTGELFF. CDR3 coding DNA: TGTGCCAGCAGCGCCGACCCACGGACAGACTTCACCGGGGAGCTGTTTTTT.

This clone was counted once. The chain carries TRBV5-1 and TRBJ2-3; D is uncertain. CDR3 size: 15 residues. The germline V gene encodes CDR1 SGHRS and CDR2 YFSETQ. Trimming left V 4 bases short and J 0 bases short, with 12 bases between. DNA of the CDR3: TGCGCCAGCAGCCCTCTCGAGTATAGCACAGATACGCAGTATTTT. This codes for CASSPLEYSTDTQYF.

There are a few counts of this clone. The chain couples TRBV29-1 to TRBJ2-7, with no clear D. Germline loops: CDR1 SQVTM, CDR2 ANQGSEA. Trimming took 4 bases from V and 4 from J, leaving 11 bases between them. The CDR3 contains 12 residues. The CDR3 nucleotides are TGCAGCGTTGGGCGAGAGGCGTACGAGCAGTACTTC. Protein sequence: CSVGREAYEQYF.

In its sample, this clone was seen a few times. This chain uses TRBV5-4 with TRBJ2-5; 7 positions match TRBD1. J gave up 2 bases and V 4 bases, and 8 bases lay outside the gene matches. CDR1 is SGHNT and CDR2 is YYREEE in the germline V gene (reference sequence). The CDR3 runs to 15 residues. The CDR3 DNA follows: TGTGCCAGCAGCCGTACAGGGACAGTTCAAGAGACCCAGTACTTC. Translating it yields CASSRTGTVQETQYF.

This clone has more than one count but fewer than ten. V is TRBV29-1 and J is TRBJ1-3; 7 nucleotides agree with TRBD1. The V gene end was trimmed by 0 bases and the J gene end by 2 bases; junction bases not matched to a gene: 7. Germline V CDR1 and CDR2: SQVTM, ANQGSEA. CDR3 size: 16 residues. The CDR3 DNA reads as TGCAGCGTTGAAGATAAGAGGACAGGCGCTGGAAACACCATATATTTT. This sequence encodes CSVEDKRTGAGNTIYF.

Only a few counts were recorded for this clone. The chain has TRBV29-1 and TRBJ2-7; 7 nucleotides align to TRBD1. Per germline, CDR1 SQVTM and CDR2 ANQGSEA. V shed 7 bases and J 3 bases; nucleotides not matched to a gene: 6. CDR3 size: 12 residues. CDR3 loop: CSAGDSYYEQYF. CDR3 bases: TGCAGCGCTGGGGACAGCTACTACGAGCAGTACTTC.

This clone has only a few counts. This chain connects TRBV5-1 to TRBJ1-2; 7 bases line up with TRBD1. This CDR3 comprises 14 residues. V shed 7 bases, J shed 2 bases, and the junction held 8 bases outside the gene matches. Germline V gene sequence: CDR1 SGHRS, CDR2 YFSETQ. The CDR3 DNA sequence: TGCGCCAGCTTCTCAGGGGGGACCAACTATGGCTACACCTTC. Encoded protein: CASFSGGTNYGYTF.

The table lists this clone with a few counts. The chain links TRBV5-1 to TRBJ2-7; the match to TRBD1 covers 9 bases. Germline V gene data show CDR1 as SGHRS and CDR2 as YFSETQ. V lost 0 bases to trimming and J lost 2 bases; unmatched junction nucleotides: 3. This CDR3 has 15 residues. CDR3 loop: CASSLETGGAYEQYF. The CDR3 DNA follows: TGCGCCAGCAGCTTGGAGACAGGGGGAGCCTACGAGCAGTACTTC.

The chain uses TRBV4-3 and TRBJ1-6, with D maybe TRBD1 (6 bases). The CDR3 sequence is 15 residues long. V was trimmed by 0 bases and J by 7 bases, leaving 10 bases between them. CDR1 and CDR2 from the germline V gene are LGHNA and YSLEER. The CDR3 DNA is TGCGCCAGCAGCCAAGATCAGGGGTGGAATTCACCCCTCCACTTT. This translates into CASSQDQGWNSPLHF.

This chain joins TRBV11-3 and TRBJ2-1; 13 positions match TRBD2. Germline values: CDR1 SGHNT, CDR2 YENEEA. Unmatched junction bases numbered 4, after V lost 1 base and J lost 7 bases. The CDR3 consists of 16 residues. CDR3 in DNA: TGTGCCAGCAGCTTAGGACTAGCGGGAGGAAGAAATGAGCAGTTCTTC. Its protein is CASSLGLAGGRNEQFF.

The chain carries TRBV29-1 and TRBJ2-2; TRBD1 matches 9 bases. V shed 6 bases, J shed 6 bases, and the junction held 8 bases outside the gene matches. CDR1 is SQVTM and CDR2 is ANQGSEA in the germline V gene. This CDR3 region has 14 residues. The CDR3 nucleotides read TGCAGCGTCGATACAGGGGGCAAGTCCGGGGAGCTGTTTTTT. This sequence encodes CSVDTGGKSGELFF.

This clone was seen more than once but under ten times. CDR3 sequence: CSVGQGAEVGYTF. CDR3 bases: TGCAGCGTTGGACAGGGGGCGGAGGTTGGCTACACCTTC. The V call is TRBV29-1, the J call TRBJ1-2, with 10 bases that match TRBD1. Trimming at V came to 4 bases and at J to 7 bases, leaving 6 bases not matched to a gene. The CDR3 contains 13 residues. Germline loops: CDR1 SQVTM, CDR2 ANQGSEA.

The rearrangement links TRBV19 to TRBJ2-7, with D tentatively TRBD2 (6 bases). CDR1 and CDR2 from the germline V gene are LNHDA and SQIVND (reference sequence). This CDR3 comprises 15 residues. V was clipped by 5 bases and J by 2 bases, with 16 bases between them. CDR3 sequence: CASSGFGGGAYEQYF. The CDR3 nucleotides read TGTGCCAGTAGTGGCTTTGGGGGAGGCGCCTACGAGCAGTACTTC.

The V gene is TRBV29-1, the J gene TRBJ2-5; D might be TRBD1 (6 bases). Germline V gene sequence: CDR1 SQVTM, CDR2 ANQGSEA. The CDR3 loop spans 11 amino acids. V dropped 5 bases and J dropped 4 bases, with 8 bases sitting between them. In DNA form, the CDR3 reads TGCAGCGTTCTAGGGGGAGAGACCCAGTACTTC. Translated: CSVLGGETQYF.

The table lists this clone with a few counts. In nucleotides, the CDR3 is TGTGCCAGCAGCCTGGGACTCCCTACTTACGAGCAGTACTTC. Its translation is CASSLGLPTYEQYF. The gene calls are TRBV28 and TRBJ2-7, with D possibly matching TRBD2 (6 bases). With 6 bases removed from V and 4 bases from J, the gap between germline ends came to 16 bases. Germline V gene data show CDR1 as MDHEN and CDR2 as SYDVKM. This CDR3 is 14 amino acids long. Full variable domain (rest looked up from reference TRBV28 and TRBJ2-7): DVKVTQSSRYLVKRTGEKVFLECVQDMDHENMFWYRQDPGLGLRLIYFSYDVKMKEKGDIPEGYSVSREKKERFSLILESASTNQTSMYLCASSLGLPTYEQYFGPGTRLTVT.